The 14 T cell receptor beta chains below were found in one sample sequenced in a study of radiotherapy plus CTLA-4 blockade in lung cancer. Assay used: immunoSEQ multiplex PCR; TCRdb lists only in-frame clones, some missing. This table has tens of thousands of clones, around nine tenths appearing once. The input for sequencing was peripheral blood, taken from a patient treated with radiotherapy plus ipilimumab. These receptors originate from a human donor with non-small cell lung cancer that progressed on radiotherapy plus ipilimumab.

V usage is TRBV4-1 and J usage is TRBJ2-7; D gene uncertain. Germline CDR1 is MGHRA and CDR2 is YSYEKL. V lost 1 base and J 7 bases, leaving 14 bases between the germline ends. CDR3 length equals 14 residues. CDR3: CASSQVKLLGEQYF. The DNA of the CDR3 is TGCGCCAGCAGCCAAGTAAAATTATTGGGGGAGCAGTACTTC.

The V gene is TRBV11-2, the J gene TRBJ2-7; 7 positions match TRBD1. The CDR3 loop spans 14 amino acids. The germline V gene has CDR1 SGHAT and CDR2 FQNNGV. The V gene end was trimmed by 5 bases and the J gene end by 5 bases; junction bases not matched to a gene: 9. CDR3 protein: CASSRRQGANEQYF. The DNA of the CDR3 is TGTGCCAGCAGCCGACGACAGGGCGCAAACGAGCAGTACTTC.

V is TRBV5-1 and J is TRBJ1-1; the match to TRBD1 covers 7 bases. Trimming at V came to 3 bases and at J to 5 bases, leaving 4 bases not matched to a gene. Germline V gives CDR1 SGHRS, CDR2 YFSETQ. The CDR3 is 13 amino acids. CDR3 residues: CASSWTQGTEAFF. CDR3 nucleotide sequence: TGCGCCAGCAGCTGGACACAGGGGACTGAAGCTTTCTTT.

In its sample, this clone was seen once. The chain carries TRBV19 and TRBJ2-3, with TRBD2 as a possible D gene (5 bases). The CDR3 spans 16 residues. The germline gives CDR1 LNHDA, CDR2 SQIVND (reference sequence). Trimming removed 7 bases at V and 1 base at J, with 18 bases between. The CDR3 loop is CASTPGRGGGTDTQYF. CDR3 bases: TGTGCCAGTACCCCGGGTCGCGGAGGTGGCACAGATACGCAGTATTTT.

A few counts support this clone. The CDR3 bases are TGTGCCAGCAGCCGGGAGTGGGGGGAGGACGAGCAGTACTTC. Its protein is CASSREWGEDEQYF. The rearrangement links TRBV7-2 to TRBJ2-7, with D perhaps TRBD2 (6 bases). The germline V gene has CDR1 SGHTA and CDR2 FQGNSA. Trimming cost V 5 bases and J 5 bases, with 16 bases left between them. CDR3 size: 14 residues.

The rearrangement links TRBV19 to TRBJ1-5; D unclear. The CDR3 sequence is 13 residues long. With 8 bases removed from V and 4 bases from J, the gap between germline ends came to 12 bases. Germline V CDR1 and CDR2: LNHDA, SQIVND (reference sequence). CDR3 nucleotides: TGTGCCAGTGGTCTTCGGGGTAATCAGCCCCAGCATTTT. Its protein product is CASGLRGNQPQHF.

The V gene is TRBV6-5, the J gene TRBJ1-5; D might be TRBD1 (6 bases). CDR1 is MNHEY, CDR2 SVGAGI, per germline. Trimming stripped 4 bases from V and 7 bases from J, with 11 bases between. This CDR3 is built from 13 residues. The CDR3 is CASSLDRRQPQHF. DNA of the CDR3: TGTGCCAGCAGTTTAGACAGGAGGCAGCCCCAGCATTTT.

The chain joins TRBV13 to TRBJ1-5; 7 nucleotides line up with TRBD1. After removal of 0 bases from V and 4 bases from J, the junction contained 6 bases not matched to a gene. The CDR3 extends over 16 amino acids. Germline loops: CDR1 PRHDT, CDR2 FYEKMQ (reference sequence). The CDR3 here is CASSLGRSGGNQPQHF. In nucleotides, the CDR3 is TGTGCCAGCAGCTTAGGCCGATCAGGGGGAAATCAGCCCCAGCATTTT.

The V call is TRBV10-3, the J call TRBJ1-5; D is uncertain. The CDR3 runs 13 residues. The germline V and J ends were trimmed by 5 bases and 5 bases, with 10 bases remaining between them. The germline CDR1 and CDR2 sequences are ENHRY and SYGVKD. Here the CDR3 reads CAISTMTDQPQHF. The CDR3, as DNA: TGTGCCATCAGTACAATGACGGATCAGCCCCAGCATTTT.

V usage is TRBV18 and J usage is TRBJ2-1; tentatively, D is TRBD2 (5 bases). Trimming left V 2 bases short and J 8 bases short, with 10 bases between. The CDR3 loop spans 13 amino acids. Germline V lookup: CDR1 KGHSH, CDR2 LQKENI. In nucleotides, the CDR3 is TGTGCCAGCTCACCAAGGAGGCTCGATGAGCAGTTCTTC. This translates into CASSPRRLDEQFF.

The rearrangement links TRBV7-3 to TRBJ2-1, with D possibly matching TRBD2 (6 bases). Trimming pared 0 bases from V and 0 bases from J, leaving 12 bases between. CDR3 size: 17 residues. Germline CDR1 is SGHTA and CDR2 is FQGTGA. The CDR3 sequence: CASSLTVGRSSYNEQFF. The CDR3 bases are TGTGCCAGCAGCTTAACGGTGGGGAGGAGCTCCTACAATGAGCAGTTCTTC.

Only one count was recorded for this clone. V and J are TRBV7-6 and TRBJ2-1, with 7 positions matching TRBD1. The CDR3 is 14 residues long. The germline V gene has CDR1 SGHVS and CDR2 FNYEAQ. The trim removed 4 bases at V and 5 bases at J, leaving 5 bases unmatched. The CDR3 DNA reads as TGTGCCAGCAGCTCAGGGGACAGAGACAATGAGCAGTTCTTC. Protein product: CASSSGDRDNEQFF.

The rearrangement links TRBV7-9 to TRBJ2-1; 7 bases are a match to TRBD2. Germline loops: CDR1 SEHNR, CDR2 FQNEAQ (reference sequence). Trimming removed 4 bases from V and 0 bases from J; junction bases left unmatched: 9. This CDR3 spans 17 amino acids. The CDR3 DNA follows: TGTGCCAGCAGCTCGGGGTGGCGGGGGTACTCCTACAATGAGCAGTTCTTC. It specifies CASSSGWRGYSYNEQFF.

The CDR3: CASSQDRNTEAFF. The CDR3 region has the DNA TGTGCCAGTAGTCAGGACAGGAACACTGAAGCTTTCTTT. The gene calls are TRBV19 and TRBJ1-1; possibly TRBD1 for D (6 bases). V was cut by 5 bases and J by 1 base, with 8 bases left in between. Germline values: CDR1 LNHDA, CDR2 SQIVND (reference sequence). CDR3 length equals 13 residues.